A selection of T cell receptor beta chains follows, all from one sample in a study of T cell repertoires in cytomegalovirus infection. TCRdb ran MiXCR on the reads and lists one entry per CDR3 protein. The data hold around 570,000 distinct CDR3 sequences, with almost 40% observed a single time. The antigens for these receptors are not known. The sequenced sample was cultured PBMCs, obtained from culture after CMV antigen stimulation. These receptors came from a human donor in good health (CMV status not recorded). Some clones in this sample may be carry-over from other donors' samples. CDR3s include the opening cysteine and the closing phenylalanine or tryptophan. The D gene is left open where the match is weak. Clone size is given for some rows only: seen once, a few or many times, or a class if the clone is expanded.

d_call,v_call,clone_size,j_call,cdr3_nt,cdr3_aa
TRBD2,TRBV4-1,few,TRBJ2-3,TGCGCCAGCAGCCGGTTGGGGGGGACCGACACAGATACGCAGTATTTT,CASSRLGGTDTDTQYF
TRBD2,TRBV7-2,many,TRBJ2-7,TGTGCCAGCAGCTTCCCTAAGACTAGCGGGGCCCCCGACTACGAGCAGTACTTC,CASSFPKTSGAPDYEQYF
TRBD2,TRBV19,NA,TRBJ2-1,TGTGCCAGTCGCGGGACTAGCGGGAGTCCCGATGAGCAGTTCTTC,CASRGTSGSPDEQFF
NA,TRBV2,few,TRBJ2-5,TGTGCCAGCAGTATGACCCCGGGCCAAGAGACCCAGTACTTC,CASSMTPGQETQYF
TRBD1,TRBV5-5,NA,TRBJ1-2,TGTGCCAGCAGGGGGACAGAGGTCTATGGCTACACCTTC,CASRGTEVYGYTF
NA,TRBV7-6,NA,TRBJ2-7,TGTGCCAGCAGCTTCGGAGGGGGGGGCGCGTCCTACGAGCAGTACTTC,CASSFGGGGASYEQYF
NA,TRBV19,NA,TRBJ1-2,TGTGCCAGTAGTATAGATGGCGTACGGGGACGGAGTAACTATGGCTACACCTTC,CASSIDGVRGRSNYGYTF
TRBD2,TRBV6-6,few,TRBJ2-5,TGTGCCAGCAGTGCGAAGCCGGGGGGGATCCAAGAGACCCAGTACTTC,CASSAKPGGIQETQYF
NA,TRBV28,NA,TRBJ2-5,TGCGCCAGCAGCTTGATCGGCCAAGAGACCCAGTACTTC,CASSLIGQETQYF
NA,TRBV12-3/TRBV12-4,NA,TRBJ2-3,TGTGCCAGCAGCCCCCTCGATGGCACAGATACGCAGTATTTT,CASSPLDGTDTQYF
NA,TRBV7-2,few,TRBJ2-7,TGTGCCAGCAGCTTAGGTGTATGGGGGAGAGTCTACGAGCAGTACTTC,CASSLGVWGRVYEQYF
NA,TRBV2,NA,TRBJ1-5,TGTGCCAGCAGTCGAAACCAGGGTGGGTTCGGTCAGCCCCAGCATTTT,CASSRNQGGFGQPQHF
NA,TRBV11-2,NA,TRBJ2-1,TGTGCCAGCAGCCAAATGATGCGGGTAGACAATGAGCAGTTCTTC,CASSQMMRVDNEQFF
TRBD1,TRBV7-6,NA,TRBJ1-2,TGTGCCAGCAGCTTAGCGGGGACAGCCTATGGCTACACCTTC,CASSLAGTAYGYTF
NA,TRBV20-1,NA,TRBJ2-1,TGCAGTGCTATCGAGCCGAGGACAAGGACCTACAATGAGCAGTTCTTC,CSAIEPRTRTYNEQFF
TRBD1,TRBV7-2,NA,TRBJ1-2,TGTGCCAGCAGCCCAGACAGGGCTAACTATGGCTACACCTTC,CASSPDRANYGYTF
NA,TRBV20-1,once,TRBJ2-5,TGCAGTGCTAGAGGGCCTAGCGCAAAATTGTGGGGGGAGACCCAGTACTTC,CSARGPSAKLWGETQYF
NA,TRBV6-1,NA,TRBJ2-7,TGTGCCAGCAGCCCCGGACAGTGGAACTACGAGCAGTACTTC,CASSPGQWNYEQYF
NA,TRBV10-3,NA,TRBJ2-3,TGTGCCATCGGGGACCCCCGGAACACGCAGTATTTT,CAIGDPRNTQYF
NA,TRBV4-2,NA,TRBJ2-7,TGTGCCAGCAGCCAGTATCTTTCCGGGACACCCTACGAGCAGTACTTC,CASSQYLSGTPYEQYF
NA,TRBV18,NA,TRBJ1-2,TGTGCCAGCTCACCACCAACGGGGGCCGGCTATGGCTACACCTTC,CASSPPTGAGYGYTF
NA,TRBV6-4,few,TRBJ1-2,TGTGCCAGCAGGCTCAGGCTTTTAAACTATGGCTACACCTTC,CASRLRLLNYGYTF
NA,TRBV7-2,NA,TRBJ2-4,TGTGCCAGCAGCTTAGGCATAGGGGACATTCAGTACTTC,CASSLGIGDIQYF
TRBD1,TRBV19,NA,TRBJ2-5,TGTGCCACCACGGGACAGGGGTACCAAGAGACCCAGTACTTC,CATTGQGYQETQYF
NA,TRBV18,NA,TRBJ2-6,TGTGCCAGCTCACCGCTAGGAGGGGTGGGGGCCAACGTCCTGACTTTC,CASSPLGGVGANVLTF
NA,TRBV4-1,NA,TRBJ2-7,TGCGCCAGCAGCCACACCGGAGGGAACGAGCAGTACTTC,CASSHTGGNEQYF
NA,TRBV7-2,few,TRBJ1-4,TGTGCCAGCAGCTGGCCGGGGGGAAGGGCTGGAGAAAAACTGTTTTTT,CASSWPGGRAGEKLFF
NA,TRBV7-2,few,TRBJ2-3,TGTGCCAGCAGCTTAGAGGGCTGGGGAACAAAAGGCACAGATACGCAGTATTTT,CASSLEGWGTKGTDTQYF
NA,TRBV7-2,NA,TRBJ2-3,TGTGCCAGCAGCCCCCGGGGGCTCCGGGCGATCATGACAGATACGCAGTATTTT,CASSPRGLRAIMTDTQYF
NA,TRBV12-3/TRBV12-4,NA,TRBJ2-5,TGTGCCAGCAGTCCTCCGAACCTCGGGGAGACCCAGTACTTC,CASSPPNLGETQYF
TRBD1,TRBV19,few,TRBJ2-6,TGTGCCAGTAGTATACAGACAGGGACCTCTGGGGCCAACGTCCTGACTTTC,CASSIQTGTSGANVLTF
TRBD2,TRBV24-1,NA,TRBJ2-5,TGTGCCACCAGTCCTAGCGGGGGCCTCCAAGAGACCCAGTACTTC,CATSPSGGLQETQYF
NA,TRBV12-3/TRBV12-4,NA,TRBJ2-2,TGTGCCAGCAGTTTACACCCGGGGACCGGGGAGCTGTTTTTT,CASSLHPGTGELFF
NA,TRBV7-2,few,TRBJ1-1,TGTGCCAGCAGCTTGCAGTTTCGGACTGAAGCTTTCTTT,CASSLQFRTEAFF
NA,TRBV7-8,few,TRBJ2-1,TGTGCCAGCAGCCTCCAAGACCCCAGCTCCTACAATGAGCAGTTCTTC,CASSLQDPSSYNEQFF
NA,TRBV6-1,NA,TRBJ2-7,TGTGCCAGCAGCCTTAGCGGAGTAAGCTCCTACGAGCAGTACTTC,CASSLSGVSSYEQYF
NA,TRBV2,few,TRBJ1-2,TGTGCCAGCAGTGGTTCAAGGACTTTGTCAATTACCTTC,CASSGSRTLSITF
NA,TRBV19,few,TRBJ2-1,TGTGCCAGTAGTAAGTTGTCCCGGGAACAGTTCTTC,CASSKLSREQFF
NA,TRBV7-6,NA,TRBJ2-7,TGTGCCAGCAGCTTAGCCCCGGGGTACGACTACGAGCAGTACTTC,CASSLAPGYDYEQYF
TRBD1,TRBV7-6,few,TRBJ1-2,TGTGCCAGCAGCTTTAAGGTTGCGGGACAGGGGAGGGATGGCTACACCTTC,CASSFKVAGQGRDGYTF
NA,TRBV12-3/TRBV12-4,NA,TRBJ1-6,TGTGCCAGCAGTTTAGGCCTTTCACCCCTCCACTTT,CASSLGLSPLHF
NA,TRBV15,few,TRBJ2-7,TGTGCCACCAGCAGACCTTACAGGGACGTGGAGGCGTCCGAGCAGTACTTC,CATSRPYRDVEASEQYF
TRBD2,TRBV7-2,many,TRBJ2-2,TGTGCCAGCAGCCGCGTTGGAGCGGGGGTCACCGGGGAGCTGTTTTTT,CASSRVGAGVTGELFF
NA,TRBV5-1,few,TRBJ1-3,TGCGCCAGCAGCTTGTGGCCAGGGATCTCTGGAAACACCATATATTTT,CASSLWPGISGNTIYF
NA,TRBV7-6,NA,TRBJ1-5,TGTGCCAGCAGCCGGTTCACAGGTCAGCCCCAGCATTTT,CASSRFTGQPQHF
TRBD2,TRBV20-1,once,TRBJ2-3,TGCAGTGCGTGGAGCGGGGGGCAAAAGGGTGGTACGCAGTATTTT,CSAWSGGQKGGTQYF
NA,TRBV20-1,NA,TRBJ2-3,TGCAGTGCTAGGGGGCCATACCCCCCCGATACGCAGTATTTT,CSARGPYPPDTQYF
NA,TRBV7-2,few,TRBJ2-2,TGTGCCAGCAGCTTAAGAAGACAGACGAACACCGGGGAGCTGTTTTTT,CASSLRRQTNTGELFF
NA,TRBV12-3/TRBV12-4,NA,TRBJ2-4,TGTGCCAGCAGTTTAGTGGGGAGCAAAAACATTCAGTACTTC,CASSLVGSKNIQYF
TRBD2,TRBV7-2,few,TRBJ2-5,TGTGCCAGCAGCACCGCTTTTGCGGGGGGTATCCAAGAGACCCAGTACTTC,CASSTAFAGGIQETQYF
TRBD2,TRBV7-4,NA,TRBJ2-4,TGTGCCAGCAGCCACGGCGGGGGAAACATTCAGTACTTC,CASSHGGGNIQYF
TRBD1,TRBV5-1,NA,TRBJ1-5,TGCGCCAGCAGCTTAGGGACAGTGGGTCAGCCCCAGCATTTT,CASSLGTVGQPQHF